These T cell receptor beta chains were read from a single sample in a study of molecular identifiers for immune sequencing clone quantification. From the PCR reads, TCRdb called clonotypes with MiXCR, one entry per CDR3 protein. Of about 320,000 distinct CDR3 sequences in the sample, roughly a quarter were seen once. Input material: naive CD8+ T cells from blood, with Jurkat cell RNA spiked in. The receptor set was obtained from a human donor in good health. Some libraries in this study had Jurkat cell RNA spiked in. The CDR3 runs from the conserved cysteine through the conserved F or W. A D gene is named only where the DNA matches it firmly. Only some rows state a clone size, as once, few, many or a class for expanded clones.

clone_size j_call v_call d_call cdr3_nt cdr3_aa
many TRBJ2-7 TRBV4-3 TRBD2 TGCGCCAGCAGCCAAGAAGCTAGCGGGGCCTACGAGCAGTACTTC CASSQEASGAYEQYF
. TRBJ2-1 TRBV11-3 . TGTGCCAGCAGCTCACGACAGGACCTATACAATGAGCAGCTCTTC CASSSRQDLYNEQLF
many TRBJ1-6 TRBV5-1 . TGCGCCAGCAGCGAGGACACCTACTATAATTCACCCCTCCACTTT CASSEDTYYNSPLHF
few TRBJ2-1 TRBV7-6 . TGTGCCAGCAGCTTAGGCAGCCGGGCAAAGCAGTTCTTC CASSLGSRAKQFF
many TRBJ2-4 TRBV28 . TGTGCCAGCAGTCCGGAGGGCCCAGCCGCTTTCTTC CASSPEGPAAFF
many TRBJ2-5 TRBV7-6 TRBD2 TGTGCCAGCAGCTCGCTCAAGACTAGCGGGCAGAAAGAGACCCAGTACTTC CASSSLKTSGQKETQYF
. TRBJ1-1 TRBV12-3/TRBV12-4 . TGTGCCAGCAGTTTAGTATCAGGTGGGGAAGCTTTCTTT CASSLVSGGEAFF
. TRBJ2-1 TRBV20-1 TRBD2 TGCAGTGCAACCGGGACTAGCGGGGTTAATGAGCAGTTCTTC CSATGTSGVNEQFF
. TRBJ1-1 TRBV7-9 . TGTGCCAGCAGCTCAAACATTGAAGCTTTCTTT CASSSNIEAFF
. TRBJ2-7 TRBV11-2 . TGTGCCAGCAGCCTAACGGTTGCAGAGCAGTACTTC CASSLTVAEQYF
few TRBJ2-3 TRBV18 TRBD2 TGTGCCAGCTCACCCCCGGGGGGAGGCACAGATACGCAGTATTTT CASSPPGGGTDTQYF
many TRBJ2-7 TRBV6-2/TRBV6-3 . TGTGCCAGCAGTTACAATCGAGGGAACGAGCAGTACTTC CASSYNRGNEQYF
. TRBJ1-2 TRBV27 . TGTGCCAGCAGCCATCGATCGGACATTGTCCACGGCTACACCTTC CASSHRSDIVHGYTF
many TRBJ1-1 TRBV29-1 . TGCAGCGTTGGGAGGACGGCGAACACTGAAGCTTTCTTT CSVGRTANTEAFF
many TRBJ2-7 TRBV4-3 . TGCGCCAGCAGCCAGGAACGGACGCAATACTACGAGCAGTACTTC CASSQERTQYYEQYF
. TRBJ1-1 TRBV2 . TGTGCCAGCATTAGGACAGAATACATTAACACTGAAGCTTTCTTT CASIRTEYINTEAFF
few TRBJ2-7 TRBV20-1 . TGCGGTGCCCGAGGACAAGCGCCGACAGATACCTACGAGCAGTACTTC CGARGQAPTDTYEQYF
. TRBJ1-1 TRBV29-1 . TGCAGCGCCTCAATCTCCGGGGGTGGCACTGAAGCTTTCTTT CSASISGGGTEAFF
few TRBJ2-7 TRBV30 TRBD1 TGTGCCTGGAGTGGGGACAGCTACGAGCAGTACTTC CAWSGDSYEQYF
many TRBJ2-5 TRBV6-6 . TGTGCCAGCAGTTACGGGCCTTACATACAAGAGACCCAGTACTTC CASSYGPYIQETQYF
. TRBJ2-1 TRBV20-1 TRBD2 TGCAGTGCTAGAGATCTGAGCGGGAGTTATGATGAGCAGTTCTTC CSARDLSGSYDEQFF
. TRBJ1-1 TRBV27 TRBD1 TGTGCCAGCAGTTTCGGACAGGGGTTTGAAGCTTTCTTT CASSFGQGFEAFF
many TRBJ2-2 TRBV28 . TGTGCCAGCAGTCCCGGGACCTCTTACACCGGGGAGCTGTTTTTT CASSPGTSYTGELFF
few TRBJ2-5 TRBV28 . TGTGCCAGCAGCCCCCCCCAGGAGTCTCGGGAGACCCAGTACTTC CASSPPQESRETQYF
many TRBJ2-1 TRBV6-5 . TGTGCCAGCAGTCCGGGAGTGTACAATGAGCAGTTCTTC CASSPGVYNEQFF
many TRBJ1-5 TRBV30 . TGTGCCTGGAGCGTCGGAAGAGGCAATCAGCCCCAGCATTTT CAWSVGRGNQPQHF
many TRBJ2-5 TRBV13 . TGTGCCAGCAGCACCCGGAGCGAGACCCAGTACTTC CASSTRSETQYF
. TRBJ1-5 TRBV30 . TGTGCCTGGACAAGCGGGGGCAGCAATCAGCCCCAGCATTTT CAWTSGGSNQPQHF
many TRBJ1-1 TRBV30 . TGTGCCTGGAGTGTAGGGCAGGCTGAAGCTTTCTTT CAWSVGQAEAFF
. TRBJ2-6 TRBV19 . TGTGCCAGTAGTATAGGCCAGGGTCTTATCTCTGGGGCCAACGTCCTGACTTTC CASSIGQGLISGANVLTF
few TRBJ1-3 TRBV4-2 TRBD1 TGTGCCAGCAGCCAGGGGACAGGCACCACTGGAAACACCATATATTTT CASSQGTGTTGNTIYF
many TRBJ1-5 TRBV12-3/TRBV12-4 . TGTGCCAGCAGCCAAGAGGGGGGCAGGAATCAGCCCCAGCATTTT CASSQEGGRNQPQHF
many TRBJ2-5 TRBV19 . TGTGCCAGCAGGAGGGCGGGCGTGGAGACCCAGTACTTC CASRRAGVETQYF
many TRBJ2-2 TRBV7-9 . TGTGCCAGCAGCCCCCCCCTGACCGGGGAGCTGTTTTTT CASSPPLTGELFF
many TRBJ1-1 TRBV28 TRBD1 TGTGCCAGCAGTTTCCCCCGAAGTGGTACAGGGGGCACTGAAGCTTTCTTT CASSFPRSGTGGTEAFF
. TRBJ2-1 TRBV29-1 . TGCAGCGTTGAAGGGGACCTCGTTAAGGGGGGCTCCTACAATGAGCAGTTCTTC CSVEGDLVKGGSYNEQFF
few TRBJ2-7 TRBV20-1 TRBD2 TGCAGTGCTAGAGATCTCAGTCTAGCGGGAGCCGACTACGAGCAGTACTTC CSARDLSLAGADYEQYF
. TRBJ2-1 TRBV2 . TGTGCCAGCAGTGAAGCAAAAGGCCACCATGAGCAGTTCTTC CASSEAKGHHEQFF
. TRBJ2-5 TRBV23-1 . TGCGCCAGCAGTCAATCCAGGCAGGGCCAAGAGACCCAGTACTTC CASSQSRQGQETQYF
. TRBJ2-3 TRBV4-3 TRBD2 TGCGCCAGCAGCCAAGATGGGGGACTAGCAGTAGATACGCAGTATTTT CASSQDGGLAVDTQYF
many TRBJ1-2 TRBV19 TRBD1 TGTGCCAGTAGTGCGAGACAGGGGGCATATGGCTACACCTTC CASSARQGAYGYTF
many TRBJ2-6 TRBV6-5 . TGTGCCAGCGGTATAGGATCTGGGGCCAACGTCCTGACTTTC CASGIGSGANVLTF
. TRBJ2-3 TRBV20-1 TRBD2 TGCAGTGCAAAGGGGCTAGCGGGAGAGGATACGCAGTATTTT CSAKGLAGEDTQYF
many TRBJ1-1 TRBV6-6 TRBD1 TGTGCCAGCAGTTACTCGAAGCAGGGGGCTATGAACACTGAAGCTTTCTTT CASSYSKQGAMNTEAFF
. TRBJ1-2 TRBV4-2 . TGTGCCAGCAGCCCGACGACCCTAGGGGTTTATGGCTACACCTTC CASSPTTLGVYGYTF
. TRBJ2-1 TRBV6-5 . TGTGCCAGCAGTTACTCGGGGACCTCGCCGACTAATGAGCAGTTCTTC CASSYSGTSPTNEQFF